This is a list of T cell receptor beta chains from one sample in a study of blood T cell repertoires in COVID-19. Assay: immunoSEQ multiplex PCR; the TCRdb copy retains only in-frame clones and omits some. The sample lists roughly 230,000 clones, 65% to 85% occurring once. The sequenced sample consisted of peripheral blood. Receptor source: a man aged 50 or older with active or convalescent COVID-19. Both conserved end residues are part of each CDR3. The D gene is left open where the match is weak. Size is stated for part of the rows, as once, few or many counts, or as a class when the clone is expanded.

J: TRBJ1-4; length: 13; size: once; V: TRBV19; D: TRBD1; CDR3: CASSLRDRGKLFF; DNA: TGTGCCAGTAGTCTCCGGGACAGGGGAAAACTGTTTTTT
J: TRBJ2-1; length: 16; size: .; V: TRBV5-4; D: .; CDR3: CASSPAIEGEGNEQFF; DNA: TGTGCCAGCAGCCCGGCGATCGAGGGGGAGGGCAATGAGCAGTTCTTC
J: TRBJ1-6; length: 15; size: .; V: TRBV7-2; D: TRBD1; CDR3: CASSQGQGRWSPLHF; DNA: TGTGCCAGCAGCCAAGGACAGGGGCGATGGTCACCCCTCCACTTT
J: TRBJ2-2; length: 14; size: .; V: TRBV19; D: TRBD1; CDR3: CASSSQGATGELFF; DNA: TGTGCCAGTAGTAGCCAGGGGGCCACCGGGGAGCTGTTTTTT
J: TRBJ1-4; length: 16; size: .; V: TRBV28; D: .; CDR3: CASSFPATGRGEKLFF; DNA: TGTGCCAGCAGTTTTCCCGCCACAGGGAGGGGTGAAAAACTGTTTTTT
J: TRBJ2-7; length: 16; size: once; V: TRBV2; D: TRBD1; CDR3: CASSEAPRAGGSEQYF; DNA: TGTGCCAGCAGTGAAGCCCCCCGGGCAGGGGGCAGTGAGCAGTACTTC
J: TRBJ2-1; length: 15; size: .; V: TRBV7-9; D: TRBD2; CDR3: CASSLVAGAVDEQFF; DNA: TGTGCCAGCAGCTTAGTAGCGGGGGCGGTCGATGAGCAGTTCTTC
J: TRBJ2-1; length: 15; size: .; V: TRBV6-5; D: TRBD2; CDR3: CASGLAGGSGNEQFF; DNA: TGTGCCAGCGGGTTAGCGGGGGGGTCTGGCAATGAGCAGTTCTTC
J: TRBJ1-4; length: 14; size: .; V: TRBV7-9; D: TRBD1; CDR3: CASSVDRAWEKLFF; DNA: TGTGCCAGCAGCGTGGACAGGGCGTGGGAAAAACTGTTTTTT
J: TRBJ2-1; length: 16; size: .; V: TRBV9; D: TRBD2; CDR3: CASSNGTSGRKDEQFF; DNA: TGTGCCAGCAGCAACGGGACTAGCGGGCGGAAGGATGAGCAGTTCTTC
J: TRBJ2-5; length: 14; size: once; V: TRBV6-5; D: TRBD2; CDR3: CASSQAGRPETQYF; DNA: TGTGCCAGCAGCCAAGCGGGGAGACCAGAGACCCAGTACTTC
J: TRBJ2-7; length: 17; size: .; V: TRBV30; D: .; CDR3: CAWSVPLPRGAAYEQYF; DNA: TGTGCCTGGAGTGTACCCCTTCCCCGGGGGGCCGCCTACGAGCAGTACTTC
J: TRBJ2-2; length: 13; size: .; V: TRBV30; D: .; CDR3: CAWSALAAGELFF; DNA: TGTGCCTGGAGTGCCCTGGCGGCCGGGGAGCTGTTTTTT
J: TRBJ2-7; length: 14; size: .; V: TRBV25-1; D: .; CDR3: CASSETQGSYEQYF; DNA: TGTGCCAGCAGTGAAACACAGGGTTCCTACGAGCAGTACTTC
J: TRBJ1-3; length: 16; size: few; V: TRBV4-3; D: TRBD1; CDR3: CASSQDTGASGNTIYF; DNA: TGCGCCAGCAGCCAAGACACAGGGGCCTCTGGAAACACCATATATTTT
J: TRBJ2-1; length: 16; size: .; V: TRBV24-1; D: .; CDR3: CATSDSTKFSYNEQFF; DNA: TGTGCCACCAGTGATTCGACAAAATTCTCCTACAATGAGCAGTTCTTC